This T cell receptor beta chain was sequenced for a study of T cell changes during pregnancy in multiple sclerosis. The assay was immunoSEQ multiplex PCR, and TCRdb's table has in-frame clones only and misses some. The table shows 70,000 to 95,000 clones, with about 93% occurring only once. The CDR3 runs to 16 residues. From germline, CDR1 is SGHTA and CDR2 FQGTGA. After removal of 1 base from V and 7 bases from J, the junction contained 10 bases not matched to a gene. This rearrangement joins TRBV7-3 to TRBJ1-2; 9 bases agree with TRBD1. This receptor was taken from a female donor with multiple sclerosis, enrolled in a pregnancy study. The sample consisted of CD4+ T cells from peripheral blood mononuclear cells, taken in the second trimester of pregnancy. CDR3 sequence reads: CASSLSGGQGSVGYTF. CDR3 coding DNA: TGTGCCAGCAGCTTAAGCGGCGGACAGGGGAGTGTTGGCTACACCTTC.